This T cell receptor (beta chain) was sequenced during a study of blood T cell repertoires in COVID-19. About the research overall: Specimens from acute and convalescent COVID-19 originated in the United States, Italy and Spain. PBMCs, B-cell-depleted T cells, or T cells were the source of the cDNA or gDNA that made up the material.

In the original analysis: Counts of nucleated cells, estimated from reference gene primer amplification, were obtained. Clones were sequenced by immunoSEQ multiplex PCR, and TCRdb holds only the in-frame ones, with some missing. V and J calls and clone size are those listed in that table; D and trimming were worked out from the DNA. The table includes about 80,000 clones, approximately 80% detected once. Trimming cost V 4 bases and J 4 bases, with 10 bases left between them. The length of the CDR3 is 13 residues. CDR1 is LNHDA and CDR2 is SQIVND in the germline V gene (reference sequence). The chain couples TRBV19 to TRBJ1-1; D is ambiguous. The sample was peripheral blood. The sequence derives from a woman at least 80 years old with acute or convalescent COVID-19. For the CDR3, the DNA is TGTGCCAGTAGTAGTGAATTCGGCACTGAAGCTTTCTTT. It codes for CASSSEFGTEAFF. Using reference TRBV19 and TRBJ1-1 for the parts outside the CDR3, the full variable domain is DGGITQSPKYLFRKEGQNVTLSCEQNLNHDAMYWYRQDPGQGLRLIYYSQIVNDFQKGDIAEGYSVSREKKESFPLTVTSAQKNPTAFYLCASSSEFGTEAFFGQGTRLTVV.